The sequence of this T cell receptor beta chain was determined in a study of T cells in Graves' hyperthyroidism and ophthalmopathy. Every diagnosis used clinical symptoms, serum thyroxine and TRAb, thyroid ultrasound and orbital computed tomography. This clonotype came up many times. This CDR3 region has 15 residues. Trimming took 1 base from V and 6 from J, leaving 18 bases between them. The V gene's germline CDR1 is GTSNPN and CDR2 SVGIG (reference sequence). Researchers amplified the TCR beta CDR3 regions from RNA transcripts. The study used the HTBI primer set for a first-round RT-PCR of the TCR CDR3. TCRdb re-analysed the multiplex PCR reads in MiXCR, keeping a single row per CDR3 protein. Here the sample spans hundreds of thousands of distinct CDR3 sequences, 14% being singletons.

The V and J genes are TRBV30 and TRBJ1-1, with a weak D call TRBD1 (5 bases). This receptor was obtained from a woman in her twenties or thirties with Graves' hyperthyroidism that later progressed to Graves' ophthalmopathy. Sequencing was done on a sample of blood. The CDR3 region is CAWSGGKGLTAEAFF. DNA for the CDR3: TGTGCCTGGAGTGGGGGAAAGGGGCTGACGGCTGAAGCTTTCTTT.